This T cell receptor beta chain was identified in a study of T-cell memory formation after mild COVID-19. Germline trimming cut 4 bases from V and 5 bases from J; bases unmatched to any gene: 2. This CDR3 has 13 amino acids. Germline CDR1 is LNHNV and CDR2 is YYDKDF (reference sequence). The table lists this clonotype with many counts. Its target is not known. TCRdb analysed the 5' RACE reads with MiXCR anew, one entry per CDR3 protein. This sample has roughly 250,000 distinct CDR3 sequences, with roughly 15% found just once. Study conclusions and caveats: A second wave expanding day 15 to 37 was CD4+-biased; contracting clones were balanced.

V gene TRBV15 combines with J gene TRBJ2-7; 10 bases match TRBD2. The receptor was isolated from a man aged 18 to 30 who had mild COVID-19 (a few samples of this study predate the infection). Cell type and time point are not known. The sample was PBMCs or a T cell subset sorted from them (not recorded which). CDR3 amino acids: CATSTGLANEQYF. The CDR3 nucleotides read TGTGCCACCAGCACGGGACTAGCGAACGAGCAGTACTTC.